Following are 9 T cell receptor beta chains from one sample sequenced in a study of technical replicates of blood from several donors. Assay: immunoSEQ multiplex PCR; the TCRdb copy retains only in-frame clones and omits some. The data show about 75,000 clones, 91% seen once. Material for sequencing was T cells isolated from PBMCs. These receptors were obtained from a human donor in good health. Some clones in this sample may be carry-over from other donors' samples.

The chain combines TRBV5-1 with TRBJ2-5; D might be TRBD2 (6 bases). Germline V gene lookup returns CDR1 SGHRS and CDR2 YFSETQ. The CDR3 contains 16 residues. The germline V and J ends were trimmed by 0 bases and 0 bases, with 12 bases remaining between them. The CDR3 DNA reads as TGCGCCAGCAGCTTGGCCGGCGGGACCAACCAAGAGACCCAGTACTTC. Amino acid sequence: CASSLAGGTNQETQYF. Supplemented by reference TRBV5-1 and TRBJ2-5, the full variable domain reads KAGVTQTPRYLIKTRGQQVTLSCSPISGHRSVSWYQQTPGQGLQFLFEYFSETQRNKGNFPGRFSGRQFSNSRSEMNVSTLELGDSALYLCASSLAGGTNQETQYFGPGTRLLVL.

The count of this clone is one. This chain uses TRBV6-4 with TRBJ2-2; 8 bases agree with TRBD1. Losses at the gene ends were 8 bases for V and 3 bases for J; bases not matched to a gene: 5. Germline CDR1 and CDR2: MRHNA and SNTAGT. The CDR3 extends over 14 amino acids. CDR3 sequence: CASRPTGDTGELFF. The CDR3 nucleotides read TGTGCCAGCCGACCGACAGGGGACACCGGGGAGCTGTTTTTT.

This rearrangement joins TRBV5-8 to TRBJ1-5; the match to TRBD1 covers 7 bases. Germline values: CDR1 SGHTS, CDR2 YDEGEE. This CDR3 has 15 amino acids. Trimming cost V 2 bases and J 3 bases; bases outside gene matches: 5. CDR3 sequence reads: CASSFWQGDNQPQHF. The CDR3 region has the DNA TGTGCCAGCAGCTTTTGGCAGGGGGACAATCAGCCCCAGCATTTT. Drawing the rest from reference TRBV5-8 and TRBJ1-5, the complete variable domain is EAGVTQSPTHLIKTRGQQATLRCSPISGHTSVYWYQQALGLGLQFLLWYDEGEERNRGNFPPRFSGRQFPNYSSELNVNALELEDSALYLCASSFWQGDNQPQHFGDGTRLSIL.

The chain is built from TRBV6-5 and TRBJ2-7; 10 positions agree with TRBD2. This CDR3 is 14 amino acids long. The germline V gene encodes CDR1 MNHEY and CDR2 SVGAGI. Trimming cost V 5 bases and J 2 bases; bases outside gene matches: 3. The CDR3 here is CASSLAGAAYEQYF. For the CDR3, the DNA is TGTGCCAGCAGTCTAGCGGGAGCGGCCTACGAGCAGTACTTC.

The genes are TRBV29-1 and TRBJ2-5, with TRBD1 matching over 8 bases. This CDR3 is built from 13 residues. After removal of 7 bases from V and 0 bases from J, the junction contained 4 bases not matched to a gene. Per the germline V gene, CDR1 is SQVTM and CDR2 is ANQGSEA. CDR3 loop: CSGIQGDQETQYF. The CDR3, as DNA: TGCAGCGGGATACAGGGGGACCAAGAGACCCAGTACTTC.

The rearrangement links TRBV10-1 to TRBJ2-2; D perhaps matches TRBD1 (5 bases). The germline gives CDR1 WNHNN, CDR2 SYGVQD (reference sequence). The CDR3 consists of 14 residues. V was cut by 4 bases and J by 4 bases, with 10 bases left in between. The CDR3 DNA sequence: TGCGCCAGCAGTGGTGTCAGGGCCACCGGGGAGCTGTTTTTT. Protein: CASSGVRATGELFF.

The V and J genes are TRBV29-1 and TRBJ2-2; a weak D match, TRBD2 (7 bases). Germline V lookup: CDR1 SQVTM, CDR2 ANQGSEA. The CDR3 sequence is 15 residues long. This CDR3 is CSGGRGAADTGELFF. CDR3 coding DNA: TGCAGTGGGGGCCGGGGGGCGGCGGACACCGGGGAGCTGTTTTTT.

The chain combines TRBV28 with TRBJ1-1; 7 nucleotides match TRBD1. The germline V gene encodes CDR1 MDHEN and CDR2 SYDVKM. The trim removed 11 bases at V and 3 bases at J, leaving 12 bases unmatched. The CDR3 is 14 amino acids. The CDR3: CAVGTALLHTEAFF. The DNA of the CDR3 is TGTGCCGTCGGGACAGCATTACTACACACTGAAGCTTTCTTT.

This chain links TRBV6-5 with TRBJ2-1; 8 bases are shared with TRBD1. This CDR3 is built from 14 residues. Germline CDR1 is MNHEY and CDR2 is SVGAGI. Losses at the gene ends were 7 bases for V and 7 bases for J; bases not matched to a gene: 9. This CDR3 reads CASNGQGMWNEQFF. The CDR3 DNA follows: TGTGCCAGCAATGGACAGGGCATGTGGAATGAGCAGTTCTTC.